This TCR beta chain derives from a study of cytomegalovirus exposure and HLA in healthy donors. The CDR3 has 13 amino acids. The V and J ends lost 2 bases and 1 base respectively, with 6 bases between them. Germline loops: CDR1 SGHAT, CDR2 FQNNGV. At sampling all donors were nominally healthy, likely with unrecorded immune exposures. The sample holds one count of this clone. The PCR used 60 Vbeta and 13 Jbeta primers. The data were produced by immunoSEQ multiplex PCR, yet TCRdb's version contains in-frame clones alone and is incomplete. The sample consists of roughly 120,000 clones, about four fifths of them appearing once.

The sample taken for sequencing was PBMCs. The TCR was taken from a man in his thirties or forties in good health and CMV-seropositive. The chain is built from TRBV11-2 and TRBJ2-7; no definite D call. The CDR3 sequence is CASSLTPSYEQYF. CDR3 sequence (DNA): TGTGCCAGCAGCTTAACACCTTCCTACGAGCAGTACTTC.